Listed below are T cell receptor beta chains from one sample, sequenced in a study of T cell responses to AZD1222 COVID-19 vaccine. The repertoire was sequenced with immunoSEQ multiplex PCR; TCRdb's copy has only in-frame clones and lacks some. This table has approximately 130,000 clones, approximately 85% appearing once. The starting material was peripheral blood, obtained 28 days after the second AZD1222 dose. The receptor set was obtained from an adult who received the AZD1222 COVID-19 vaccine. The CDR3 runs from the conserved cysteine through the conserved F or W. Each record gives: J gene, D gene, V gene, clone size, CDR3 protein, CDR3 DNA. The D gene is left open where the match is weak. Clone size is given for some rows only: seen once, a few or many times, or a class if the clone is expanded.

TRBJ2-7 . TRBV7-2 . CASSLVGRDSSYEQYF TGTGCCAGCAGCTTAGTAGGAAGAGATAGCTCCTACGAGCAGTACTTC
TRBJ2-1 TRBD2 TRBV3-1/TRBV3-2 . CASNTPGTSGNEQFF TGTGCCAGCAACACCCCCGGGACTAGCGGGAATGAGCAGTTCTTC
TRBJ2-5 TRBD2 TRBV18 . CASSPRGPGLAGQTQYF TGTGCCAGCTCACCCCGGGGCCCGGGACTAGCTGGACAGACCCAGTACTTC
TRBJ1-5 . TRBV5-5 . CASSLGPVYSNQPQHF TGTGCCAGCAGCTTGGGGCCAGTATATAGCAATCAGCCCCAGCATTTT
TRBJ1-2 . TRBV5-1 . CASSLRDNNYGYTF TGCGCCAGCAGCTTAAGGGACAATAACTATGGCTACACCTTC
TRBJ2-3 . TRBV19 . CASSVGTSTDTQYF TGTGCCAGTAGTGTGGGCACTAGCACAGATACGCAGTATTTT
TRBJ2-7 . TRBV7-7 . CASSLGKGWPYEQYF TGTGCCAGCAGCTTGGGTAAGGGGTGGCCCTACGAGCAGTACTTC
TRBJ2-1 TRBD2 TRBV5-5 . CASSESGGAYNEQFF TGTGCCAGCAGCGAGAGCGGGGGGGCCTACAATGAGCAGTTCTTC
TRBJ1-1 . TRBV13 once CASSLGLGQEAFF TGTGCCAGCAGCTTAGGGTTAGGACAGGAAGCTTTCTTT
TRBJ2-1 . TRBV2 . CASSESQGWDNEQFF TGTGCCAGCAGTGAAAGCCAGGGGTGGGACAATGAGCAGTTCTTC
TRBJ1-1 . TRBV5-5 . CASSIREWQVQTEAFF TGTGCCAGCAGCATCAGGGAGTGGCAAGTTCAGACTGAAGCTTTCTTT
TRBJ1-2 TRBD1 TRBV7-2 . CASSLEQGGIYGYTF TGTGCCAGCAGCTTGGAACAGGGGGGGATCTATGGCTACACCTTC
TRBJ2-4 . TRBV6-2/TRBV6-3 . CASSDVGSLRNIQYF TGTGCCAGCAGTGACGTAGGGTCTTTGAGAAACATTCAGTACTTC
TRBJ1-2 TRBD1 TRBV5-1 . CASSSGTGDGYTF TGCGCCAGCAGCTCGGGGACAGGGGATGGCTACACCTTC
TRBJ2-1 TRBD2 TRBV11-2 . CASSQMGLAGLNEQFF TGTGCCAGCAGCCAAATGGGACTAGCGGGACTCAATGAGCAGTTCTTC
TRBJ2-7 . TRBV27 . CASSSHRTYEQYF TGTGCCAGCAGTTCTCACAGGACCTACGAGCAGTACTTC
TRBJ1-1 . TRBV3-1/TRBV3-2 . CASSPHSNTEAFF TGTGCCAGCAGCCCTCACTCGAACACTGAAGCTTTCTTT
TRBJ1-5 . TRBV4-3 . CASSQDSGGYQPQHF TGCGCCAGCAGCCAAGACTCCGGAGGGTATCAGCCCCAGCATTTT
TRBJ2-1 TRBD2 TRBV2 once CASRNPGGRAIDEQFF TGTGCCAGCAGGAACCCAGGCGGGAGGGCCATCGATGAGCAGTTCTTC
TRBJ2-7 . TRBV19 . CASSIGGRLTYEQYF TGTGCCAGTAGTATAGGGGGCCGCCTGACCTACGAGCAGTACTTC
TRBJ1-1 . TRBV3-1/TRBV3-2 . CASSHDGWGKSAEAFF TGTGCCAGCAGCCACGATGGGTGGGGGAAGAGCGCTGAAGCTTTCTTT
TRBJ2-5 . TRBV24-1 . CATSDYGVETQYF TGTGCCACCAGTGATTACGGGGTGGAGACCCAGTACTTC
TRBJ1-4 TRBD1 TRBV7-6 . CASSLDPPQGQYEKLFF TGTGCCAGCAGCTTAGACCCCCCACAGGGGCAGTATGAAAAACTGTTTTTT
TRBJ1-2 . TRBV2 . CASSEAFYGGRDGYTF TGTGCCAGCAGTGAAGCGTTTTATGGGGGGCGGGATGGCTACACCTTC
TRBJ2-1 . TRBV6-1 . CASIFAATLYNEQFF TGTGCCAGCATCTTCGCGGCCACTTTGTACAATGAGCAGTTCTTC
TRBJ2-5 TRBD2 TRBV29-1 . CSVRLTSGGSGETQYF TGCAGCGTTCGGCTGACTAGCGGGGGATCCGGAGAGACCCAGTACTTC
TRBJ1-2 . TRBV2 few CASSEAQGNGYTF TGTGCCAGCAGTGAAGCGCAAGGGAATGGCTACACCTTC
TRBJ2-3 . TRBV3-1/TRBV3-2 . CASSQDTASDTQYF TGTGCCAGCAGCCAAGATACGGCCTCGGATACGCAGTATTTT
TRBJ2-3 TRBD2 TRBV6-4 . CASSDTAGGTDTQYF TGTGCCAGCAGTGACACAGCGGGAGGCACAGATACGCAGTATTTT
TRBJ1-5 . TRBV5-8 once CASSLMGSNQPQHF TGTGCCAGCAGCTTGATGGGTAGCAATCAGCCCCAGCATTTT
TRBJ1-4 . TRBV29-1 . CSVTGYNEKLFF TGCAGCGTTACAGGGTATAATGAAAAACTGTTTTTT
TRBJ2-5 . TRBV18 once CASSPGGKETQYF TGTGCCAGCTCACCGGGCGGGAAAGAGACCCAGTACTTC
TRBJ1-2 . TRBV10-3 few CAISENRSYGYTF TGTGCCATCAGTGAGAATCGGAGCTATGGCTACACCTTC